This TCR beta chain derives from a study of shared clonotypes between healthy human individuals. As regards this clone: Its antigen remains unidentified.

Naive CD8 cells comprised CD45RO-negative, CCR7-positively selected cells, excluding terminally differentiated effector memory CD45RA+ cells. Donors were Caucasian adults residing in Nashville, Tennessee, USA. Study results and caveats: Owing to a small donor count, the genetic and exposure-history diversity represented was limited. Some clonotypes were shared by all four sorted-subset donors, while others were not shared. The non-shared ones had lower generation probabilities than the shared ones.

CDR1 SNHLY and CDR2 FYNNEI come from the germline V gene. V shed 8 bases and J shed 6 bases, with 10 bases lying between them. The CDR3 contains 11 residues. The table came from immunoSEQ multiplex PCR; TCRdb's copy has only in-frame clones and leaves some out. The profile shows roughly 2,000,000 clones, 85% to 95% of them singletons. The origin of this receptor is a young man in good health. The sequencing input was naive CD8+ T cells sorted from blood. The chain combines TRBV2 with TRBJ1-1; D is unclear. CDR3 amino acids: CASHTEPEAFF. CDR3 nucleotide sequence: TGTGCCAGCCATACAGAGCCTGAAGCTTTCTTT.